This is a list of T cell receptor beta chains from one sample in a study of cytomegalovirus exposure and HLA in healthy donors. The table came from immunoSEQ multiplex PCR; TCRdb's copy has only in-frame clones and leaves some out. The repertoire includes roughly 84,000 clones, around 77% of them detected once, and 2.5% to 4% sits in the top ten. Material: PBMCs. Source of these receptors: a man aged 50 or older in good health and CMV-seronegative. Both conserved end residues are part of each CDR3. Each record gives: V gene, clone size, J gene, D gene, CDR3 DNA, CDR3 protein. The D gene is left open where the match is weak. The size entry is marked missing in some rows and otherwise reads once, few, many or a size class.

v_call: TRBV19
clone_size: .
j_call: TRBJ2-7
d_call: TRBD1
cdr3_nt: TGTGCCAGTAGGTTCACAGGGGGCCCCACATACGAGCAGTACTTC
cdr3_aa: CASRFTGGPTYEQYF

v_call: TRBV11-2
clone_size: few
j_call: TRBJ2-1
d_call: TRBD2
cdr3_nt: TGTGCCAGCAGCTTCGTACTAGCGGGCGGGGAGCAGTTCTTC
cdr3_aa: CASSFVLAGGEQFF

v_call: TRBV4-3
clone_size: .
j_call: TRBJ2-1
d_call: .
cdr3_nt: TGCGCCAGCAGCCAAGAACCCGGGACCTACAATGAGCAGTTCTTC
cdr3_aa: CASSQEPGTYNEQFF

v_call: TRBV28
clone_size: few
j_call: TRBJ1-1
d_call: TRBD1
cdr3_nt: TGTGCCAGTATGACAGGGGACATGAACACTGAAGCTTTCTTT
cdr3_aa: CASMTGDMNTEAFF

v_call: TRBV7-9
clone_size: .
j_call: TRBJ2-2
d_call: TRBD1
cdr3_nt: TGTGCCAGCAGCCCCCGCGGGCAGGGGGCAATCGGGGAGCTGTTTTTT
cdr3_aa: CASSPRGQGAIGELFF

v_call: TRBV7-6
clone_size: .
j_call: TRBJ2-3
d_call: TRBD2
cdr3_nt: TGTGCCAGCAGCTTAACTAGCGGTAAAGATACGCAGTATTTT
cdr3_aa: CASSLTSGKDTQYF

v_call: TRBV6-4
clone_size: .
j_call: TRBJ2-2
d_call: .
cdr3_nt: TGTGCCAGCAGTTATGAGGGGAGGACCGGGGAGCTGTTTTTT
cdr3_aa: CASSYEGRTGELFF

v_call: TRBV11-3
clone_size: .
j_call: TRBJ1-4
d_call: .
cdr3_nt: TGTGCCAGCAGCTTATGGGGGGGAGATGAAAAACTGTTTTTT
cdr3_aa: CASSLWGGDEKLFF

v_call: TRBV2
clone_size: .
j_call: TRBJ1-5
d_call: TRBD1
cdr3_nt: TGTGCCAGCAGCGCCGGGACAGGGTATCAGCCCCAGCATTTT
cdr3_aa: CASSAGTGYQPQHF

v_call: TRBV10-1
clone_size: .
j_call: TRBJ2-3
d_call: .
cdr3_nt: TGCGCCAGCAGTGAGTCCGGGACTCAGTTCACAGATACGCAGTATTTT
cdr3_aa: CASSESGTQFTDTQYF

v_call: TRBV5-1
clone_size: .
j_call: TRBJ2-3
d_call: TRBD2
cdr3_nt: TGCGCCAGCAGCTTCGGTAGCGGGGCAAGCACAGATACGCAGTATTTT
cdr3_aa: CASSFGSGASTDTQYF

v_call: TRBV7-2
clone_size: .
j_call: TRBJ1-3
d_call: TRBD1
cdr3_nt: TGTGCCAGCAGCTCTAGACAGGGACATGACACCATATATTTT
cdr3_aa: CASSSRQGHDTIYF

v_call: TRBV19
clone_size: few
j_call: TRBJ1-5
d_call: TRBD1
cdr3_nt: TGTGCCAGTAGTATGGCCGGGACAGGGAGTAAGCCCCAGCATTTT
cdr3_aa: CASSMAGTGSKPQHF

v_call: TRBV27
clone_size: once
j_call: TRBJ2-1
d_call: TRBD2
cdr3_nt: TGTGCCAGCAGCCCATTCGGGACTAGCGGGGGAAAGCAGTTCTTC
cdr3_aa: CASSPFGTSGGKQFF

v_call: TRBV4-1
clone_size: once
j_call: TRBJ2-5
d_call: .
cdr3_nt: TGCGCCAGCAGCCGGGTTGGACTTTTCCAAGAGACCCAGTACTTC
cdr3_aa: CASSRVGLFQETQYF

v_call: TRBV25-1
clone_size: .
j_call: TRBJ2-7
d_call: TRBD2
cdr3_nt: TGTGCCAGCGGGGAGCGGGGGAACTACTACGAGCAGTACTTC
cdr3_aa: CASGERGNYYEQYF

v_call: TRBV7-3
clone_size: .
j_call: TRBJ2-1
d_call: TRBD2
cdr3_nt: TGTGCCAGCAGCCCCCAGAGCGGGGCTGGAAATGAGCAGTTCTTC
cdr3_aa: CASSPQSGAGNEQFF

v_call: TRBV6-1
clone_size: .
j_call: TRBJ2-7
d_call: .
cdr3_nt: TGTGCCAGCAGTTATCAGGGGTCGAACCACGAGCAGTACTTC
cdr3_aa: CASSYQGSNHEQYF

v_call: TRBV7-9
clone_size: .
j_call: TRBJ2-2
d_call: .
cdr3_nt: TGTGCCAGCAGCCCACATGCAGGGAATGCATACACCGGGGAGCTGTTTTTT
cdr3_aa: CASSPHAGNAYTGELFF

v_call: TRBV5-6
clone_size: once
j_call: TRBJ2-1
d_call: .
cdr3_nt: TGTGCCAGCAGCCCCTCCGGGAGCTCCTACAATGAGCAGTTCTTC
cdr3_aa: CASSPSGSSYNEQFF

v_call: TRBV23-1
clone_size: .
j_call: TRBJ1-5
d_call: TRBD1
cdr3_nt: TGCGCCAGCAGTCGCCTCCCGGGACAGGAGAGACCCAATCAGCCCCAGCATTTT
cdr3_aa: CASSRLPGQERPNQPQHF

v_call: TRBV5-5
clone_size: few
j_call: TRBJ2-3
d_call: .
cdr3_nt: TGTGCCAGCAGCTTCCAGGGCCAGGATACGCAGTATTTT
cdr3_aa: CASSFQGQDTQYF

v_call: TRBV6-5
clone_size: .
j_call: TRBJ1-2
d_call: TRBD1
cdr3_nt: TGTGCCAGCAGTTTTCGCGGACAGGGTGTCCCTTATGGCTACACCTTC
cdr3_aa: CASSFRGQGVPYGYTF

v_call: TRBV19
clone_size: .
j_call: TRBJ1-4
d_call: .
cdr3_nt: TGTGCCAGTAGCCTAAACCGGTTCGGTTCGCTATGGGAAAAACTGTTTTTT
cdr3_aa: CASSLNRFGSLWEKLFF